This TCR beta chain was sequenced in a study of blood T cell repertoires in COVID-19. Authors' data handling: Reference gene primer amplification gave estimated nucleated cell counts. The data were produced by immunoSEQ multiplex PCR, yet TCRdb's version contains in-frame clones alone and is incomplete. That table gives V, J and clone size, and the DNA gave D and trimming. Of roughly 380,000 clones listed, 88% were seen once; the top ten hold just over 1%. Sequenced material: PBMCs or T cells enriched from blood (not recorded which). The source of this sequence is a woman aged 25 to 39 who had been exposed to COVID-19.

The DNA for the CDR3 is TGTGCCAGCAGCGCCGGACGGGACTTTCCATGGGGGGTAAATGAAAAACTGTTTTTT. Its protein product is CASSAGRDFPWGVNEKLFF. The rearrangement uses TRBV21-1 and TRBJ1-4. TRBV21-1 is termed a pseudogene. The CDR3 is made up of 19 amino acids.